Following are 16 T cell receptor beta chains from one sample sequenced in a study of shared clonotypes between healthy human individuals. The method was immunoSEQ multiplex PCR; TCRdb's version includes in-frame clones alone and lacks a portion of them. The profile shows some 2.3 million clones, roughly 93% of them singletons. The source material was naive CD4+ T cells from PBMCs. Indicated subset: CD45RA+ positively selected. The receptor source for this set is a man in his late teens or twenties in good health. Some clones in this sample may be carry-over from other donors' samples.

DNA of the CDR3: TGTGCCAGCAGTCCCCAGTACAGGGGAAGCACTGAAGCTTTCTTT. It yields the protein CASSPQYRGSTEAFF. The chain carries TRBV28 and TRBJ1-1; 7 nucleotides align to TRBD1. The CDR3 runs to 15 residues. J was trimmed by 4 bases and V by 5 bases; bases with no gene match: 10. The germline CDR1 and CDR2 sequences are MDHEN and SYDVKM. The full variable domain, rest sourced from reference TRBV28 and TRBJ1-1, is DVKVTQSSRYLVKRTGEKVFLECVQDMDHENMFWYRQDPGLGLRLIYFSYDVKMKEKGDIPEGYSVSREKKERFSLILESASTNQTSMYLCASSPQYRGSTEAFFGQGTRLTVV.

The chain uses TRBV18 and TRBJ1-5, with D unclear. Looked up from germline, CDR1 is KGHSH and CDR2 is LQKENI. V was cut by 6 bases and J by 2 bases, with 11 bases left in between. The CDR3 sequence is 14 residues long. In nucleotides, the CDR3 is TGTGCCAGCTCGCAAAACAGTGGCAATCAGCCCCAGCATTTT. This sequence encodes CASSQNSGNQPQHF.

The J gene is TRBJ1-2, the V gene TRBV28; the D gene is possibly TRBD1 (6 bases). CDR1 is MDHEN and CDR2 is SYDVKM in the germline V gene. The CDR3 contains 14 residues. V was pared by 3 bases and J by 3 bases, with 11 bases between. CDR3 sequence reads: CASSLRGADYGYTF. CDR3 coding DNA: TGTGCCAGCAGTTTGCGGGGGGCGGACTATGGCTACACCTTC.

About this clone itself: At the DNA level, this CDR3 is encoded by other sequences in the same sample as well. The rearrangement links TRBV5-1 to TRBJ2-7; weak D call: TRBD2 (6 bases). V was clipped by 4 bases and J by 3 bases, with 14 bases between them. Looked up from germline, CDR1 is SGHRS and CDR2 is YFSETQ. The CDR3 has 14 amino acids. The CDR3 DNA is TGCGCCAGCAGCCTATCGGGGGTAGGCTACGAGCAGTACTTC. Protein: CASSLSGVGYEQYF. The full variable domain, with the rest looked up from reference TRBV5-1 and TRBJ2-7, is KAGVTQTPRYLIKTRGQQVTLSCSPISGHRSVSWYQQTPGQGLQFLFEYFSETQRNKGNFPGRFSGRQFSNSRSEMNVSTLELGDSALYLCASSLSGVGYEQYFGPGTRLTVT.

This chain links TRBV9 with TRBJ2-7, with TRBD2 matching over 12 bases. The CDR3 covers 15 residues. Germline V gene data show CDR1 as SGDLS and CDR2 as YYNGEE. V shed 4 bases and J 2 bases; nucleotides not matched to a gene: 4. The CDR3 DNA is TGTGCCAGCAGCCCGGGACTAGCGGGTCCCTACGAGCAGTACTTC. Its protein is CASSPGLAGPYEQYF.

The count of this clone is one. The V and J genes are TRBV5-4 and TRBJ1-1; D is uncertain. V was clipped by 2 bases and J by 0 bases, with 8 bases between them. Germline V gene data show CDR1 as SGHNT and CDR2 as YYREEE (reference sequence). This CDR3 is built from 14 residues. As DNA, the CDR3 is TGTGCCAGCAGCTTTCTACCTCTGAACACTGAAGCTTTCTTT. Translation: CASSFLPLNTEAFF. The full variable domain, its missing parts supplied by reference TRBV5-4 and TRBJ1-1, is ETGVTQSPTHLIKTRGQQVTLRCSSQSGHNTVSWYQQALGQGPQFIFQYYREEENGRGNFPPRFSGLQFPNYSSELNVNALELDDSALYLCASSFLPLNTEAFFGQGTRLTVV.

This rearrangement joins TRBV6-5 to TRBJ2-2; 9 bases are a match to TRBD1. Germline lookup yields CDR1 MNHEY and CDR2 SVGAGI. This CDR3 spans 15 amino acids. Germline trimming cut 6 bases from V and 6 bases from J; bases unmatched to any gene: 8. The CDR3 nucleotides read TGTGCCAGCAGCCTGGACAGGGGCGTCGCCGGGGAGCTGTTTTTT. The encoded protein is CASSLDRGVAGELFF.

This clone appeared once. The chain couples TRBV7-9 to TRBJ1-3; D remains ambiguous. Trimming removed 5 bases from V and 0 bases from J, with 11 bases in between. Germline V gives CDR1 SEHNR, CDR2 FQNEAQ (reference sequence). This CDR3 contains 15 residues. Here the CDR3 reads CASSPKSSSGNTIYF. CDR3 bases: TGTGCCAGCAGCCCCAAGAGTAGCTCTGGAAACACCATATATTTT.

This chain links TRBV28 with TRBJ1-5; TRBD1 might be the D (6 bases). The CDR3 extends over 17 amino acids. Trimming cost V 6 bases and J 3 bases, with 21 bases left between them. Germline values: CDR1 MDHEN, CDR2 SYDVKM. The CDR3 DNA reads TGTGCCAGCAGGAGACGCCGCGGGGGGCAATTCAATCAGCCCCAGCATTTT. This codes for CASRRRRGGQFNQPQHF.

The CDR3 here is CASSLSGYPNTEAFF. The CDR3 nucleotides are TGTGCCAGCAGCTTAAGCGGATACCCGAACACTGAAGCTTTCTTT. The chain uses TRBV5-5 and TRBJ1-1, with D unclear. V shed 2 bases and J shed 1 base, with 12 bases lying between them. Germline lookup yields CDR1 SGHKS and CDR2 YYEKEE (reference sequence). The CDR3 has 15 residues.

J is TRBJ2-7 and V is TRBV6-5; 10 bases fit TRBD1. Unmatched junction bases numbered 7, after V lost 4 bases and J lost 4 bases. Germline V gene data show CDR1 as MNHEY and CDR2 as SVGAGI. CDR3 size: 15 residues. The CDR3 DNA reads as TGTGCCAGCAGTTCAACGGGACAGGGGACTTACGAGCAGTACTTC. Protein: CASSSTGQGTYEQYF.

The chain links TRBV19 to TRBJ2-3, with 14 bases that match TRBD2. Germline CDR1 is LNHDA and CDR2 is SQIVND (reference sequence). V dropped 5 bases and J dropped 1; count of bases not matched to a gene: 2. The CDR3 runs to 16 residues. This chain's CDR3 is CASSLGLAGGTDTQYF. The CDR3 nucleotides read TGTGCCAGTAGTTTGGGACTAGCGGGGGGCACAGATACGCAGTATTTT.

The rearrangement joins TRBV2 to TRBJ1-5; possible D gene TRBD1, 5 bases. Germline CDR1 and CDR2: SNHLY and FYNNEI. CDR3 length: 16 amino acids. Trimming shortened V by 7 bases and J by 2 bases, and 18 bases separated the two germline ends. The CDR3, as DNA: TGTGCCAGCACCCTTGATGGGGCCGCGGGCAATCAGCCCCAGCATTTT. Protein: CASTLDGAAGNQPQHF.

The chain employs TRBV11-2 and TRBJ2-7; 12 nucleotides align to TRBD2. Trimming removed 4 bases from V and 4 bases from J; junction bases left unmatched: 5. Germline V gene lookup returns CDR1 SGHAT and CDR2 FQNNGV. This CDR3 spans 15 amino acids. The CDR3 region is CASSSLAGGLYEQYF. In nucleotides, the CDR3 is TGTGCCAGCAGCTCCCTAGCGGGAGGGCTTTACGAGCAGTACTTC.

The V and J genes are TRBV7-9 and TRBJ1-3; TRBD1 aligns across 8 bases. Germline CDR1 and CDR2: SEHNR and FQNEAQ (reference sequence). Trimming took 5 bases from V and 0 from J; bases not matched to a gene: 6. The CDR3 loop spans 16 amino acids. For the CDR3, the DNA is TGTGCCAGCAGCCCCGGACAGGGAAGCTCTGGAAACACCATATATTTT. It specifies CASSPGQGSSGNTIYF.

This chain joins TRBV5-1 and TRBJ2-7; perhaps D is TRBD1 or TRBD2 (5 bases each). This CDR3 is built from 14 residues. Trimming removed 6 bases from V and 3 bases from J, with 16 bases in between. Germline V gives CDR1 SGHRS, CDR2 YFSETQ. The CDR3 sequence is CASTVGGGSYEQYF. Written as DNA, the CDR3 is TGCGCCAGCACGGTTGGGGGTGGGAGCTACGAGCAGTACTTC.